A single sample is the source of the 17 T cell receptor beta chains below, sequenced in a study of blood T cell repertoires in COVID-19. Assay: immunoSEQ multiplex PCR; the TCRdb copy retains only in-frame clones and omits some. This table has hundreds of thousands of clones, roughly 80% appearing once. Sequenced material: PBMCs or T cells enriched from blood (not recorded which). Receptor source: a man aged 40-49 years who had been exposed to COVID-19.

J is TRBJ1-1 and V is TRBV6-2 or TRBV6-3, with unresolved D. V lost 0 bases, J lost 8 bases, and 7 bases lay in between. This CDR3 spans 12 amino acids. Germline V gene data show CDR1 as MNHEY and CDR2 as SVGEGT. CDR3 nucleotides: TGTGCCAGCAGTTACTCGACTGTAGAAGCTTTCTTT. Its protein is CASSYSTVEAFF.

The J gene is TRBJ2-7, the V gene TRBV5-6, with a tentative D call TRBD1 (5 bases). Germline V gene lookup returns CDR1 SGHDT and CDR2 YYEEEE. The CDR3 spans 11 residues. The V end lost 2 bases, the J end lost 5 bases, and 5 bases lay between the germline ends. The CDR3 loop reads CASSFRDEQYF. CDR3 DNA: TGTGCCAGCAGCTTCAGGGACGAGCAGTACTTC.

This rearrangement joins TRBV6-5 to TRBJ1-2; weak D call: TRBD1 (6 bases). Germline-derived CDR1 and CDR2 are MNHEY and SVGAGI. The length of the CDR3 is 14 residues. V lost 6 bases to trimming and J lost 7 bases, with 18 bases between them. The CDR3 sequence: CASSTGGGWAGYTF. DNA for the CDR3: TGTGCCAGCAGCACGGGGGGGGGCTGGGCTGGCTACACCTTC.

The V call is TRBV12-3 or TRBV12-4, the J call TRBJ2-5; D not resolved. The CDR3 is 13 amino acids. V was shortened by 0 bases and J by 5 bases, with 7 bases between the two germline ends. In DNA form, the CDR3 reads TGTGCCAGCAGTTTAGCGCAAGAGGAGACCCAGTACTTC. Translation: CASSLAQEETQYF.

This chain joins TRBV27 and TRBJ2-7, with D possibly being TRBD1 (5 bases). V dropped 3 bases and J dropped 4 bases, with 10 bases sitting between them. Germline V gives CDR1 MNHEY, CDR2 SMNVEV (reference sequence). The CDR3 is made up of 13 amino acids. CDR3 bases: TGTGCCAGCAGTTTCGGTCAGGGTTACGAGCAGTACTTC. It specifies CASSFGQGYEQYF.

This clone was recorded many times. The J gene is TRBJ2-2, the V gene TRBV5-1; D unresolved. The V end lost 6 bases, the J end lost 5 bases, and 8 bases lay between the germline ends. Germline CDR1 reads SGHRS; CDR2 reads YFSETQ. This CDR3 is built from 12 residues. The CDR3 sequence: CASNYVTGELFF. Here the CDR3 DNA reads TGCGCCAGCAACTACGTGACCGGGGAGCTGTTTTTT.

This clone was seen repeatedly, ten times or more. The J gene is TRBJ2-2, the V gene TRBV19, with 10 bases lining up with TRBD2. Germline assignment: CDR1 LNHDA and CDR2 SQIVND (reference sequence). This CDR3 spans 16 amino acids. V shed 5 bases, J shed 4 bases, and the junction held 7 bases outside the gene matches. Here the CDR3 DNA reads TGTGCCAGTAGTCGGTCTGGACTAGCGGTCACCGGGGAGCTGTTTTTT. Translating gives CASSRSGLAVTGELFF.

V and J are TRBV7-9 and TRBJ1-2, with D hard to call. The CDR3 totals 14 residues. V lost 5 bases and J 0 bases, leaving 10 bases between the germline ends. Germline V lookup: CDR1 SEHNR, CDR2 FQNEAQ (reference sequence). CDR3 DNA sequence: TGTGCCAGCAGCCCTGCTTCGGCTAACTATGGCTACACCTTC. Translation: CASSPASANYGYTF.

The gene calls are TRBV6-5 and TRBJ2-3; perhaps TRBD2 as D (5 bases). The CDR3 spans 13 residues. V dropped 11 bases and J dropped 2 bases, with 14 bases sitting between them. In germline, CDR1 is MNHEY, CDR2 SVGAGI. The CDR3 DNA is TGTGCCTCACGAAAAGCGGACACAGATACGCAGTATTTT. As protein: CASRKADTDTQYF.

This clone was detected only a few times. The chain couples TRBV30 to TRBJ1-4, with TRBD1 identical over 7 bases. J gave up 10 bases and V 5 bases, and 4 bases lay outside the gene matches. CDR3 length: 11 amino acids. Germline V gene data show CDR1 as GTSNPN and CDR2 as SVGIG (reference sequence). The CDR3 DNA reads TGTGCCTGGGACCGACAGGGAAAACTGTTTTTT. Protein: CAWDRQGKLFF.

V and J are TRBV13 and TRBJ1-2; D might be TRBD1 (5 bases). The CDR3 extends over 13 amino acids. CDR1 is PRHDT, CDR2 FYEKMQ, per germline (reference sequence). Trimming took 2 bases from V and 2 from J, leaving 6 bases between them. The chain's CDR3 is CASSLTGNYGYTF. The CDR3 DNA follows: TGTGCCAGCAGCTTAACAGGAAACTATGGCTACACCTTC.

The CDR3 sequence is CASSAEAGHGYTF. DNA of the CDR3: TGTGCCAGCAGCGCAGAAGCGGGGCATGGCTACACCTTC. This sequence joins TRBV9 and TRBJ1-2; D possibly corresponds to TRBD1 (5 bases). This CDR3 contains 13 residues. Trimming took 3 bases from V and 6 from J, leaving 12 bases between them. CDR1 and CDR2 from the germline V gene are SGDLS and YYNGEE.

In this sample, this clone turned up a few times. This rearrangement joins TRBV2 to TRBJ2-7; D not certain. Germline CDR1 and CDR2: SNHLY and FYNNEI. The V end was cut by 5 bases, the J end by 7 bases, with 18 bases between. The CDR3 has 14 residues. In DNA form, the CDR3 reads TGTGCCAGCAGTTTCCTTGAGGCTTCGGGTGAGCAGTACTTC. Translation gives CASSFLEASGEQYF.

The rearrangement uses TRBV18 and TRBJ2-7; tentative D call: TRBD1 (6 bases). The V end lost 3 bases, the J end lost 6 bases, and 15 bases lay between the germline ends. The V gene's germline CDR1 is KGHSH and CDR2 LQKENI. The CDR3 length is 14 residues. The CDR3, as DNA: TGTGCCAGCTCACCCACAGGGTTTGGGCTCGAGCAGTACTTC. Translated, it gives CASSPTGFGLEQYF.

The rearrangement uses TRBV9 and TRBJ1-4, with 10 bases that match TRBD1. The CDR3 extends over 18 amino acids. The ends lost 0 bases at V and 2 bases at J; junction bases unmatched: 7. Germline V gives CDR1 SGDLS, CDR2 YYNGEE. CDR3 DNA sequence: TGTGCCAGCAGCGTAGGGACTCGACAGGGGGCGACTAATGAAAAACTGTTTTTT. Its protein product is CASSVGTRQGATNEKLFF.

This chain joins TRBV10-3 and TRBJ2-2; D perhaps matches TRBD2 (5 bases). This CDR3 has 14 amino acids. CDR1 ENHRY and CDR2 SYGVKD come from the germline V gene. V was shortened by 6 bases and J by 4 bases, with 12 bases between the two germline ends. CDR3 DNA sequence: TGTGCCATCAGCGGCCCTCGGGGCACCGGGGAGCTGTTTTTT. Encoded protein: CAISGPRGTGELFF.

V usage is TRBV7-2 and J usage is TRBJ2-1, with D possibly being TRBD2 (5 bases). The V gene's germline CDR1 is SGHTA and CDR2 FQGNSA. Trimming pared 5 bases from V and 1 base from J, leaving 9 bases between. This CDR3 has 14 residues. CDR3 protein: CASSTTGSYNEQFF. The CDR3 coding sequence is TGTGCCAGCAGCACCACGGGGTCCTACAATGAGCAGTTCTTC.